The following is a TCR beta chain sequence with its context. Its antigen is undetermined. This specimen comes from a study of radiotherapy plus CTLA-4 blockade in lung cancer. Study information: The study recorded objective responses in approximately 19% of patients and disease control in approximately 29%. Study observations and caveats: Researchers report tumor-derived TCR clones expanding in blood after radiotherapy plus ipilimumab. Early clonal dynamics of blood T cells, together with interferon-beta, were reported as the best response predictor.

Profiled with immunoSEQ multiplex PCR; TCRdb holds only in-frame clones, not every one. Of about 110,000 clones in the sample, more than 65% were seen once. Trimming pared 0 bases from V and 1 base from J, leaving 8 bases between. The germline gives CDR1 SGHRS, CDR2 YFSETQ. The CDR3 contains 14 residues. Chemo-refractory metastatic non-small-cell lung cancer patients were treated with focal radiation plus CTLA-4 blockade with ipilimumab. The chain links TRBV5-1 to TRBJ2-7; D is possibly TRBD1 (6 bases). The clonotype comes from a human donor with non-small cell lung cancer that progressed on radiotherapy plus ipilimumab. Some clones in this sample may be carry-over from other donors' samples. The source material was peripheral blood, sampled from a patient treated with radiotherapy plus ipilimumab. The CDR3 coding sequence is TGCGCCAGCAGCTTGGTTGGACAGTCCTACGAGCAGTACTTC. Translated, it gives CASSLVGQSYEQYF.